The text below deals with one T cell receptor (beta chain). Its cognate antigen has yet to be identified. For every CD8+ T cell subset, 300,000 cells were flow-sorted straight into RLT lysis buffer, and each subset was sorted in triplicate. Naive CD8+ T cells were defined stringently as CD45RO-CCR7+CD27+CD95- to exclude memory contaminants. Standard density gradient centrifugation was used to isolate peripheral blood mononuclear cells from buffy coats. A FACSAria III was used to flow-sort naive CXCR3-negative and CXCR3-positive CD8+ T cells. Total RNA was extracted from sorted cells using an RNeasy Mini Kit. The listed sequencing device is NextSeq 550. The Human TCR Profiling Kit (MiLaboratory) was used to make UMI-labeled 5' RACE TRB cDNA libraries. The full amount of extracted RNA was used for cDNA synthesis, and the full amount of resulting cDNA was used for PCR amplification. Libraries were prepared in parallel with an identical number of PCR cycles. The authors' pipeline ran thus. With a minimum of two reads required per UMI, MIGEC and MiXCR pulled out about 54,000 +/- 9,700 unique UMI-labeled TRB cDNA molecules from each library. On average, each library contained roughly 40,000 +/- 10,000 functional in-frame TRB CDR3 nucleotide clonotypes without stop codons. After each sample was downsampled to 5000 UMI-labeled TRB molecules, VDJtools was used to calculate diversity metrics such as normalized Shannon-Wiener and Chao1. For the central five CDR3 residues, VDJtools calculated physicochemical properties weighted by clonotype size, namely interaction energy, strength, volume and Kidera factor 4. Reads reprocessed by TCRdb are summarized as one entry per CDR3 protein sequence, and DNA is absent. None of the V and J calls come from the authors' own analysis; TCRdb made them. This sample's table contains approximately 140,000 distinct CDR3 sequences. The ten biggest clones cover about 0.27% of the sample.

These data come from a study of CXCR3-negative and CXCR3-positive naive CD8 T cells (dated by TCRdb to between 2017 and 2020). A note on the overall study: About 150 million TRB reads were obtained in total, roughly 1.5 +/- 0.3 million reads per library. Diversity and physicochemical repertoire analyses were performed on some 10 donors pooled from two independent experiments. Naive subsets from roughly 5 donors and memory cells from 3 donors were included in the TRBV-TRBJ cluster analysis. Study-wide findings and limitations: Naive CXCR3-negative and CXCR3-positive cells from the same donor showed similar TRBV-TRBJ usage, whereas memory cells showed distinct patterns. Repertoire diversity was comparably high in both naive subsets but much lower in memory CD8+ T cells. Compared with CXCR3-negative naive cells, CXCR3-positive naive cells had TRB CDR3s with higher hydrophobicity (lower Kidera factor 4), lower energy, and higher strength and volume indices. Because surface CD5, which is linked to self-reactivity in mice, was comparable between the naive subsets, TCR interaction strength was also inferred from TRB CDR3 physicochemical properties. Because CXCR3 expression was partially decreased after cryopreservation, freshly isolated PBMCs were used for most assays.

Taken from the germline V gene, the CDR1 and CDR2 loops are MNHEY and SVGEGT. The CDR3, from cysteine to phenylalanine, totals 13 residues. No DNA is given. Sequenced material: naive CXCR3+ CD8+ T cells from blood. Interpreted using the paper, the cell subset or site label stands for: CD45RO-CCR7+CD27+CD95- naive CD8+ T cells expressing CXCR3 (TNR3+). This chain is built from TRBV6-2 or TRBV6-3 and TRBJ2-1. The clonotype was recovered from a human donor in good health. Some clones in this sample may be carry-over from other donors' samples. CDR3 reads: CASSYLSYNEQFF.